The T cell receptor (beta chain) described here comes from a study of blood T cell repertoires in COVID-19. Study overall: Sources were T cells, B-cell-depleted T cells, or PBMCs; the material itself was cDNA or gDNA.

Sequencing used immunoSEQ multiplex PCR; TCRdb keeps in-frame clones, though not all of them. The sample includes 150,000 to 200,000 clones, roughly 85% seen only once; the top ten take over 15%. Trimming left V 2 bases short and J 5 bases short, with 11 bases between. Germline CDR1 and CDR2: SGHRS and YFSETQ. The CDR3 totals 15 residues. Only one count was recorded for this clone. The chain carries TRBV5-1 and TRBJ1-6; TRBD1 might be the D (5 bases). Sequenced: PBMCs or T cells enriched from blood (not recorded which). The TCR comes from a man aged 60 to 75 who had recovered from COVID-19. CDR3 in amino acids: CASSFSMTDNSPLHF. The CDR3, as DNA: TGCGCCAGCAGCTTCTCAATGACAGATAATTCACCCCTCCACTTT.